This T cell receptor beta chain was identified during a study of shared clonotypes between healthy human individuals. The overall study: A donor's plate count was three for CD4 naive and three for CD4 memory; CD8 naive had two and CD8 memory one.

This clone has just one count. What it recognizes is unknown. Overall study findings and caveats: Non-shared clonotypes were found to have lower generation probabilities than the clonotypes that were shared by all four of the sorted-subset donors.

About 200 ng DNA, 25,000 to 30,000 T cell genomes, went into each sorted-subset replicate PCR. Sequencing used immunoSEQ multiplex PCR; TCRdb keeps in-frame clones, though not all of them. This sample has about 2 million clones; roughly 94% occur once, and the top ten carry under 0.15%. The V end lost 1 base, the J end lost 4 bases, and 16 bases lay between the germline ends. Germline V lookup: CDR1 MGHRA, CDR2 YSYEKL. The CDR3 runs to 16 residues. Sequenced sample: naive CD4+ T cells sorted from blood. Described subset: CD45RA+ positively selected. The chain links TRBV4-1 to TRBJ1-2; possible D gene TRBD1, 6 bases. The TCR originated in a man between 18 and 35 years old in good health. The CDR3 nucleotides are TGCGCCAGCAGCCAAGTTACAGGACAGCCTTCCTATGGCTACACCTTC. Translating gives CASSQVTGQPSYGYTF.